The 14 T cell receptor beta chains given below trace back to one sample, sequenced in a study of blood T cell repertoires in COVID-19. Measured with immunoSEQ multiplex PCR; TCRdb has only the in-frame clones, and not every one. This sample has nearly 250,000 clones, with approximately 82% found just once. Specimen: peripheral blood. These receptors originate from a woman aged 80 or older with acute or convalescent COVID-19.

The chain is built from TRBV4-3 and TRBJ2-1, with 7 bases fitting TRBD2. The V gene end was trimmed by 4 bases and the J gene end by 4 bases; junction bases not matched to a gene: 4. The V gene's germline CDR1 is LGHNA and CDR2 YSLEER. CDR3 length equals 14 residues. The CDR3 nucleotides are TGCGCCAGCAGCCCCCTGCGGGGGTACAATGAGCAGTTCTTC. Amino acid sequence: CASSPLRGYNEQFF.

J is TRBJ1-3 and V is TRBV29-1; TRBD1 is a possible D gene (5 bases). This CDR3 spans 15 amino acids. V lost 1 base and J lost 2, with 12 bases in between. The germline CDR1 and CDR2 sequences are SQVTM and ANQGSEA. Written as DNA, the CDR3 is TGCAGCGTTGAAGGGCAGGGTAAAACTGGAAACACCATATATTTT. This gives the protein CSVEGQGKTGNTIYF.

The chain joins TRBV6-4 to TRBJ1-1; 9 nucleotides agree with TRBD1. This CDR3 is built from 14 residues. Germline V gives CDR1 MRHNA, CDR2 SNTAGT. The J segment lost 5 bases and the V segment lost 5 bases, leaving 6 bases of the junction unmatched. The CDR3 loop is CASSPTGGGTEAFF. The DNA of the CDR3 is TGTGCCAGCAGTCCGACAGGGGGAGGGACTGAAGCTTTCTTT.

The chain has TRBV7-9 and TRBJ2-7, with 10 positions matching TRBD2. CDR3 size: 18 residues. The trim removed 0 bases at V and 3 bases at J, leaving 11 bases unmatched. Germline V gives CDR1 SEHNR, CDR2 FQNEAQ (reference sequence). The chain's CDR3 is CASSLAYVAGGDIYEQYF. The CDR3 nucleotides are TGTGCCAGCAGCTTAGCGTATGTAGCGGGGGGTGACATCTACGAGCAGTACTTC.

The chain is built from TRBV7-2 and TRBJ1-4; a weak D match, TRBD1 (6 bases). Germline V gene sequence: CDR1 SGHTA, CDR2 FQGNSA. The germline V and J ends were trimmed by 5 bases and 8 bases, with 18 bases remaining between them. The CDR3 sequence is 15 residues long. CDR3 coding DNA: TGTGCCAGCAGCCTAGAGGCAGGGGCTGGGGAAAAACTGTTTTTT. It is translated as CASSLEAGAGEKLFF.

This chain joins TRBV5-5 and TRBJ2-7; D is unclear. The ends were cut back, 0 bases at V and 0 bases at J, with 4 bases in the middle. This CDR3 comprises 13 residues. From germline, CDR1 is SGHKS and CDR2 YYEKEE (reference sequence). Written as DNA, the CDR3 is TGTGCCAGCAGCTTGGCCAGCTCCTACGAGCAGTACTTC. This translates into CASSLASSYEQYF.

About this clone: At the DNA level, this CDR3 is encoded by other sequences in the same sample as well. This rearrangement joins TRBV28 to TRBJ2-1; 8 nucleotides align to TRBD2. Germline V gene lookup returns CDR1 MDHEN and CDR2 SYDVKM. V dropped 5 bases and J dropped 3; count of bases not matched to a gene: 3. The CDR3 sequence is 14 residues long. The CDR3 DNA follows: TGTGCCAGCAGTCTTACTAGCGGCTACAATGAGCAGTTCTTC. This translates into CASSLTSGYNEQFF.

This clone was seen ten or more times. In the same sample, other DNA sequences code for this CDR3. The chain couples TRBV10-3 to TRBJ1-5, with 7 bases identical to TRBD1. The CDR3 spans 14 residues. The V segment lost 2 bases and the J segment 2 bases; nucleotides outside the gene matches: 0. CDR1 and CDR2 from the germline V gene are ENHRY and SYGVKD. Here the CDR3 DNA reads TGTGCCATCAGTGAGACAGGGGGCAATCAGCCCCAGCATTTT. Translating it yields CAISETGGNQPQHF.

Here the CDR3 reads CASSHETGVAEAFF. The CDR3 DNA is TGTGCCAGCAGCCACGAGACAGGAGTCGCTGAAGCTTTCTTT. The gene calls are TRBV7-9 and TRBJ1-1, with D maybe TRBD1 (6 bases). The ends were cut back, 5 bases at V and 6 bases at J, with 16 bases in the middle. CDR1 is SEHNR and CDR2 is FQNEAQ in the germline V gene (reference sequence). This CDR3 comprises 14 residues.

This chain connects TRBV12-5 to TRBJ2-2; D uncertain. Looked up from germline, CDR1 is LGHNT and CDR2 is FRNRAP. V was shortened by 8 bases and J by 1 base, with 8 bases between the two germline ends. The CDR3 consists of 13 residues. The CDR3 loop reads CASTVLNTGELFF. CDR3 DNA sequence: TGTGCTAGTACTGTACTGAACACCGGGGAGCTGTTTTTT.

This clone was seen more than once but under ten times. The chain uses TRBV7-8 and TRBJ1-2; no definite D call. Between the trimmed V and J ends, which lost 1 base and 9 bases, there was a span of 12 bases. This CDR3 is 13 amino acids long. Looked up from germline, CDR1 is SGHVS and CDR2 is FQNEAQ. This CDR3 reads CASSLGLEGSYTF. The DNA of the CDR3 is TGTGCCAGCAGCTTAGGTTTGGAGGGCAGCTACACCTTC.

The chain's CDR3 is CASSRTGEGQPQHF. In nucleotides, the CDR3 is TGTGCCAGCAGCCGGACAGGGGAGGGTCAGCCCCAGCATTTT. The V call is TRBV7-6, the J call TRBJ1-5; 9 bases are a match to TRBD1. J lost 6 bases, V lost 5 bases, and 5 bases had no gene match. The germline V gene encodes CDR1 SGHVS and CDR2 FNYEAQ. The CDR3 is 14 amino acids.

This clone was recorded a few times. The chain employs TRBV7-6 and TRBJ2-5; D may be TRBD1 (5 bases). Trimming pared 5 bases from V and 0 bases from J, leaving 13 bases between. The CDR3 runs to 15 residues. Germline values: CDR1 SGHVS, CDR2 FNYEAQ. DNA of the CDR3: TGTGCCAGCAGCCGGACCGGACACTACCAAGAGACCCAGTACTTC. Its translation: CASSRTGHYQETQYF.

The V gene is TRBV5-4, the J gene TRBJ2-7; D unresolved. Per the germline V gene, CDR1 is SGHNT and CDR2 is YYREEE (reference sequence). V lost 2 bases to trimming and J lost 6 bases, with 12 bases between them. The CDR3 runs to 13 residues. CDR3 loop: CASSFERAAEQYF. DNA for the CDR3: TGTGCCAGCAGCTTTGAGCGAGCCGCCGAGCAGTACTTC.